Shown below are 15 T cell receptor beta chains from a single sample sequenced in a study of T cell clonality in common variable immunodeficiency. Sequencing used immunoSEQ multiplex PCR; TCRdb keeps in-frame clones, though not all of them. This repertoire holds 40,000 to 65,000 clones, and none appear only once. Sequencing was performed on peripheral blood mononuclear cells. The receptor set was obtained from a person aged 18 to 75 in good health.

In this sample, this clone turned up many times. The sequenced fragment ends 3 residues before the CDR3 boundary, so the rest is inferred from the germline J gene. The J gene is TRBJ2-3, the V gene TRBV6-2 or TRBV6-3, with D maybe TRBD2 (6 bases). The germline V gene has CDR1 MNHEY and CDR2 SVGEGT. This CDR3 has 15 residues. Trimming left V 2 bases short and J 2 bases short, with 11 bases between. CDR3 bases read: TGTGCCAGCAGTTACAGGACTACCATCACAGATACG. As protein: CASSYRTTITDT. The whole CDR3 region reads CASSYRTTITDTQYF.

The table lists this clone with many counts. Read coverage stops 3 residues before the CDR3 terminus; the germline J gene supplies the remainder. The chain has TRBV19 and TRBJ2-2, with 11 nucleotides matching TRBD2. The CDR3 length is 15 residues. The germline CDR1 and CDR2 sequences are LNHDA and SQIVND (reference sequence). J gave up 6 bases and V 5 bases, and 5 bases lay outside the gene matches. The CDR3 region is CASSVFSGGAGELFF. The DNA read from the CDR3 is TGTGCCAGTAGTGTCTTTAGCGGGGGGGCCGGGGAG.

The sample holds many counts of this clone. The read terminates 3 residues before the CDR3 end, so the remaining end is supplied by the germline J gene. V usage is TRBV6-4 and J usage is TRBJ2-3, with 13 bases identical to TRBD2. Germline V CDR1 and CDR2: MRHNA, SNTAGT. This CDR3 spans 17 amino acids. Trimming removed 0 bases from V and 1 base from J; junction bases left unmatched: 1. CDR3 bases read: TGTGCCAGCAGTGACTCTACTAGCGGGGGGGGCACAGATACG. Protein product: CASSDSTSGGGTDT. The full CDR3 protein reads CASSDSTSGGGTDTQYF.

This clone was seen at least ten times. Read data end 3 residues before the CDR3 end; the end is taken from the germline J gene. The chain recombines TRBV18 with TRBJ1-1, with a tentative D call TRBD1 (5 bases). CDR3 size: 13 residues. Germline V gene lookup returns CDR1 KGHSH and CDR2 LQKENI. Trimming pared 3 bases from V and 0 bases from J, leaving 5 bases between. The CDR3 here is CASSPTVNTEAFF. The covered CDR3 bases are TGTGCCAGCTCACCGACAGTGAACACTGAA.

There are many counts of this clone. The CDR3 end lies 3 residues beyond the end of the read and is filled in from the germline J gene. The chain couples TRBV14 to TRBJ1-1; D gene uncertain. The CDR3 loop spans 14 amino acids. CDR1 and CDR2 from the germline V gene are SGHDN and FVKESK. The V and J ends lost 2 bases and 1 base respectively, with 8 bases between them. The chain's CDR3 is CASSQQLANTEAFF. The CDR3 DNA, read in part, is TGTGCCAGCAGCCAACAACTTGCGAACACTGAA.

Remarks on this clone: One end of the junction varies from germline; a read error may be responsible. The read comes to an end 3 residues before the CDR3 does, leaving the germline J gene to fill in the end. Other DNA sequences from this sample encode an identical CDR3 as well. The chain links TRBV7-9 to TRBJ1-3; tentatively, D is TRBD1 (5 bases). In germline, CDR1 is SEHNR, CDR2 FQNEAQ (reference sequence). This CDR3 has 14 residues. The CDR3 bases that were read are TGTGCCAGCAGCGCGACAGTCTCTGGAAACACA. Translation: CASSATVSGNT. Given in full, the CDR3 is CASSATVSGNTIYF.

This clone has a count of ten or more. With the read ending 3 residues before the CDR3 end, the germline J gene is used to fill in that end. The V and J genes are TRBV7-6 and TRBJ2-1; TRBD1 might be the D (6 bases). Trimming took off 1 base at V and 1 base at J, with 8 bases between the two ends. This CDR3 is 15 amino acids long. Germline-derived CDR1 and CDR2 are SGHVS and FNYEAQ. CDR3 sequence: CASSLDQGSYNEQFF. The part of the CDR3 DNA that was read is TGTGCCAGCAGCTTAGACCAGGGGTCCTACAATGAG.

This clone was observed at least ten times. The sequence runs out 3 residues before the end of the CDR3; the remainder is reconstructed from the germline J gene. The chain employs TRBV19 and TRBJ1-6, with TRBD1 matching over 8 bases. Germline CDR1 and CDR2: LNHDA and SQIVND (reference sequence). The V and J ends lost 6 bases and 7 bases, in that order; junction bases with no gene match: 5. The CDR3 sequence is 14 residues long. CDR3: CASRRGQENSPLHF. The CDR3 DNA, read in part, is TGTGCCAGTAGGAGGGGACAGGAAAATTCACCC.

This clone was seen at least ten times. The CDR3 end lies 3 residues beyond the end of the read and is filled in from the germline J gene. The gene calls are TRBV28 and TRBJ1-3; 7 bases are shared with TRBD1. Germline values: CDR1 MDHEN, CDR2 SYDVKM. CDR3 length: 18 amino acids. The junction had 14 bases not matched to a gene; V was cut back by 6 bases and J by 0 bases. The CDR3 bases that were read are TGTGCCAGCAGCGTAACAGGGGTCAGCGTTAACTCTGGAAACACC. Protein product: CASSVTGVSVNSGNT. The CDR3 in its entirety is CASSVTGVSVNSGNTIYF. The variable domain in full, with the rest retrieved from reference TRBV28 and TRBJ1-3, is DVKVTQSSRYLVKRTGEKVFLECVQDMDHENMFWYRQDPGLGLRLIYFSYDVKMKEKGDIPEGYSVSREKKERFSLILESASTNQTSMYLCASSVTGVSVNSGNTIYFGEGSWLTVV.

This clone was observed at least ten times. The read stops 3 residues short of the end of the CDR3; the missing end is completed from the germline J gene. The J gene is TRBJ1-6, the V gene TRBV5-1, with D perhaps TRBD1 (5 bases). CDR3 size: 16 residues. Germline V gives CDR1 SGHRS, CDR2 YFSETQ. V was trimmed by 0 bases and J by 6 bases, leaving 13 bases between them. CDR3 sequence reads: CASSLEPRVANSPLHF. The covered CDR3 bases are TGCGCCAGCAGCTTGGAGCCCAGGGTGGCTAATTCACCC.

In its sample, this clone was seen many times. CDR3 DNA, as far as it was read: TGTGCCAGCAGCTCCCCCCCGGGTTCG. Its protein is CASSSPPGS. The full CDR3 sequence reads CASSSPPGSQYF. The gene calls are TRBV7-2 and TRBJ2-3, with D uncertain. The CDR3 end falls 3 residues outside the read, so it is completed with the germline J gene. Germline V gene lookup returns CDR1 SGHTA and CDR2 FQGNSA. This CDR3 spans 12 amino acids.

At least ten counts were recorded for this clone. This CDR3 reads CASSTWTGGSYEQYF. The sequenced part of the CDR3 DNA is TGTGCCAGTAGTACTTGGACAGGGGGCAGCTACGAG. The V call is TRBV19, the J call TRBJ2-7; 11 nucleotides line up with TRBD1. The read gets to within 3 residues of the CDR3 end, and the germline J gene fills in the rest. This CDR3 contains 15 residues. The V and J ends lost 4 bases and 3 bases, in that order; junction bases with no gene match: 5. In germline, CDR1 is LNHDA, CDR2 SQIVND (reference sequence).

This clone was counted many times. The read comes to an end 3 residues before the CDR3 does, leaving the germline J gene to fill in the end. The chain recombines TRBV6-2 or TRBV6-3 with TRBJ1-6, with TRBD1 identical over 10 bases. The trim removed 6 bases at V and 7 bases at J, leaving 9 bases unmatched. The germline gives CDR1 MNHEY, CDR2 SVGEGT. This CDR3 contains 16 residues. CDR3 residues: CASSRRGQGVNSPLHF. The CDR3 bases that were read are TGTGCCAGCAGCAGACGCGGACAGGGGGTCAATTCACCC.

Many counts were recorded for this clone. The CDR3 end is not reached by the read, which stops 3 residues before it; the germline J gene fills it in. The chain has TRBV6-9 and TRBJ1-3, with D unclear. Germline V gene data show CDR1 as MNHGY and CDR2 as SVAAGI. CDR3 length equals 13 residues. Between the trimmed V and J ends, which lost 4 bases and 4 bases, there was a span of 8 bases. The CDR3 here is CASSFSSGNTIYF. The CDR3 DNA, read in part, is TGTGCCAGCAGTTTCTCCTCCGGAAACACC.

Many counts were recorded for this clone. The CDR3 end falls 3 residues outside the read, so it is completed with the germline J gene. This chain uses TRBV20-1 with TRBJ1-1; TRBD1 agrees at 8 bases. Trimming at V came to 6 bases and at J to 1 base, leaving 10 bases not matched to a gene. The CDR3 runs 15 residues. The germline CDR1 and CDR2 sequences are DFQATT and SNEGSKA (reference sequence). The part of the CDR3 DNA that was read is TGCAGTGCCAAAGCCCCAGGGGGCCGGAACACTGAA. Its translation is CSAKAPGGRNTE. The full CDR3 reads CSAKAPGGRNTEAFF.